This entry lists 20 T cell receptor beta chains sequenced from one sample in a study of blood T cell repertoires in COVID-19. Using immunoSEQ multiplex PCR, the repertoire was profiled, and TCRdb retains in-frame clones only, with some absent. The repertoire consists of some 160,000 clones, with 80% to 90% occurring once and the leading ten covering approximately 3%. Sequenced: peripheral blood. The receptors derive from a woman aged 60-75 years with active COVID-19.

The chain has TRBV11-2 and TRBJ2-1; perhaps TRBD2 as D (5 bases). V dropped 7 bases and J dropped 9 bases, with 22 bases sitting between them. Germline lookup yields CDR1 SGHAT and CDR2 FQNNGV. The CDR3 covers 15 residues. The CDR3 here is CASTNGRAPPGEQFF. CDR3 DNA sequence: TGTGCCAGCACAAATGGGCGGGCACCCCCGGGTGAGCAGTTCTTC.

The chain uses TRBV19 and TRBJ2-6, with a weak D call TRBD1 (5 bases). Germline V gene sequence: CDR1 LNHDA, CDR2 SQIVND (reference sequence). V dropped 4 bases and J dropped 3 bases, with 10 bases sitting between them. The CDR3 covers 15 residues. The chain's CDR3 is CASSTGQGGANVLTF. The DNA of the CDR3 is TGTGCCAGTAGTACAGGTCAGGGTGGGGCCAACGTCCTGACTTTC.

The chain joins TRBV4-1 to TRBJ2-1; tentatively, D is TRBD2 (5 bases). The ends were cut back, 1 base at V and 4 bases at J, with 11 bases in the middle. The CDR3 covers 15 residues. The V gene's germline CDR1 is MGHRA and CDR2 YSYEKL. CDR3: CASSQGAVTYNEQFF. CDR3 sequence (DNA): TGCGCCAGCAGCCAAGGAGCGGTAACTTACAATGAGCAGTTCTTC.

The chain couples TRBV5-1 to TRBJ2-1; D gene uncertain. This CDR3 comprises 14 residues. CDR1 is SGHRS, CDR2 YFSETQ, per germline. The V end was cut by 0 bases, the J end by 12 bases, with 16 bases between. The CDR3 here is CASSLGNSQSGQFF. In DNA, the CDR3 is TGCGCCAGCAGCTTGGGAAACAGTCAGTCTGGGCAGTTCTTC.

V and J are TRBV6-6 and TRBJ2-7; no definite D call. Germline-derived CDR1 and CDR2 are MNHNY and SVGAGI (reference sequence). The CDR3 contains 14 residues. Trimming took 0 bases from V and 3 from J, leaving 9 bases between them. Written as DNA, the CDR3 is TGTGCCAGCAGTTACTCAAGTACCAGCTACGAGCAGTACTTC. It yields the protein CASSYSSTSYEQYF.

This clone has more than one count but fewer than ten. DNA for the CDR3: TGTGCCTGGAGTCGGAGGTATAATTCACCCCTCCACTTT. Its translation is CAWSRRYNSPLHF. This rearrangement joins TRBV30 to TRBJ1-6, with D hard to call. CDR1 is GTSNPN and CDR2 is SVGIG in the germline V gene (reference sequence). V dropped 2 bases and J dropped 4 bases, with 6 bases sitting between them. The CDR3 consists of 13 residues.

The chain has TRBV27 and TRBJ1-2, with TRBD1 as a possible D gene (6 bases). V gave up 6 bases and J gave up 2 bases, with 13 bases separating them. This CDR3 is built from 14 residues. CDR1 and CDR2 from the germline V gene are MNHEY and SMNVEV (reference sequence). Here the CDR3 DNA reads TGTGCCAGCAGCTACAGGGAGGGAAACTATGGCTACACCTTC. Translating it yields CASSYREGNYGYTF.

This CDR3 is CAAAGTSGSVGYEQYF. CDR3 nucleotides: TGTGCCGCAGCCGGGACTAGCGGGAGTGTGGGCTACGAGCAGTACTTC. V gene TRBV28 combines with J gene TRBJ2-7; 14 bases match TRBD2. The J segment lost 3 bases and the V segment lost 11 bases, leaving 12 bases of the junction unmatched. CDR3 length: 16 residues. The germline V gene has CDR1 MDHEN and CDR2 SYDVKM.

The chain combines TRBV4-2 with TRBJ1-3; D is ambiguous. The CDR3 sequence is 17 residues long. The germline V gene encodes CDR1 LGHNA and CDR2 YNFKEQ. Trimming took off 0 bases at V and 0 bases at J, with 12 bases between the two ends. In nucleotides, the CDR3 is TGTGCCAGCAGCCAAGATGAAACAGCCAACTCTGGAAACACCATATATTTT. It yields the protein CASSQDETANSGNTIYF.

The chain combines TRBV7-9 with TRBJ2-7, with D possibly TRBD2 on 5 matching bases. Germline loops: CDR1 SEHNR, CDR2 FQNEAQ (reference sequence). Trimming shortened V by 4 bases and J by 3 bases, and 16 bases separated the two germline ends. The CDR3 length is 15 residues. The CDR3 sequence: CASSSDYRDLYEQYF. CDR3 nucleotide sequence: TGTGCCAGCAGCTCCGATTACCGGGATCTCTACGAGCAGTACTTC.

The CDR3 region has the DNA TGTGCCAGCAGCTTAAACCCCCTCACAGGGGGGAATTCACCCCTCCACTTT. This codes for CASSLNPLTGGNSPLHF. The rearrangement links TRBV7-2 to TRBJ1-6; 8 bases are a match to TRBD1. The CDR3 has 17 amino acids. Germline CDR1 is SGHTA and CDR2 is FQGNSA. With 2 bases clipped from V and 7 bases from J, the junction kept 10 bases outside the gene matches.

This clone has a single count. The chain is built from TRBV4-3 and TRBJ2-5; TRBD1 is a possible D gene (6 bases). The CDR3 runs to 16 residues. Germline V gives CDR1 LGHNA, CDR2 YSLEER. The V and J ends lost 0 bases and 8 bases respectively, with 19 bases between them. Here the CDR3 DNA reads TGCGCCAGCAGCCAAGATCCCCCAGGGGCCTCTAACACCCAGTACTTC. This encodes CASSQDPPGASNTQYF.

The CDR3 DNA sequence: TGTGCCAGCAGCTCTAGCGGTAGCACAGATACGCAGTATTTT. This sequence encodes CASSSSGSTDTQYF. V and J are TRBV7-8 and TRBJ2-3; 7 bases fit TRBD2. Germline values: CDR1 SGHVS, CDR2 FQNEAQ. The CDR3 is made up of 14 amino acids. Germline trimming cut 4 bases from V and 0 bases from J; bases unmatched to any gene: 1.

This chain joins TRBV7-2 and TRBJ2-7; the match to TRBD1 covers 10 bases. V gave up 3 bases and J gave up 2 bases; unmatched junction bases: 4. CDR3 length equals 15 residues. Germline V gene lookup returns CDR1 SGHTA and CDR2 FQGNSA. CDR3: CASSLTGTGAYEQYF. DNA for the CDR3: TGTGCCAGCAGCTTGACCGGGACAGGGGCCTACGAGCAGTACTTC.

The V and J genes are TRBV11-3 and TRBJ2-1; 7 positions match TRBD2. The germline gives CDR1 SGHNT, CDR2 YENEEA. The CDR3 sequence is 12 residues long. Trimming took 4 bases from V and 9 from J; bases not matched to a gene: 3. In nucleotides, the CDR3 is TGTGCCAGCAGCTCGGGGAGGGGTGAGCAGTTCTTC. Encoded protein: CASSSGRGEQFF.

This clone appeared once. In DNA form, the CDR3 reads TGTGCCACCAGCAGAGGGGCGGGGTTCGAGCAGTACTTC. This codes for CATSRGAGFEQYF. V gene TRBV15 combines with J gene TRBJ2-7; perhaps TRBD2 as D (6 bases). Germline V gene lookup returns CDR1 LNHNV and CDR2 YYDKDF (reference sequence). The CDR3 loop spans 13 amino acids. V was pared by 1 base and J by 6 bases, with 10 bases between.

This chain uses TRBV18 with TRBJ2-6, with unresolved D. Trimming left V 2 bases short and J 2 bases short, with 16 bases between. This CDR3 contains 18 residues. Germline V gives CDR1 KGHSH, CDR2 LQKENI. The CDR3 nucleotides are TGTGCCAGCTCACCATTTCAATTCGAGGCTACTGGGGCCAACGTCCTGACTTTC. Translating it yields CASSPFQFEATGANVLTF.

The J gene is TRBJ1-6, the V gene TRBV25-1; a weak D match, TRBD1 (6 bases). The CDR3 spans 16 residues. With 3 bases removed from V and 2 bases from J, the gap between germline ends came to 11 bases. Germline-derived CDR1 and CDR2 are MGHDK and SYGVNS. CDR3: CASSDAQGAYNSPLHF. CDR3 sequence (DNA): TGTGCCAGCAGTGATGCACAGGGAGCCTATAATTCACCCCTCCACTTT.

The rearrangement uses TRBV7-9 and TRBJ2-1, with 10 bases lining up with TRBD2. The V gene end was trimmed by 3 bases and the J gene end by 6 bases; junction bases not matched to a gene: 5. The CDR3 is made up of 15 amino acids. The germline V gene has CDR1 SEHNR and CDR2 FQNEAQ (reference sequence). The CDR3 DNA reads TGTGCCAGCAGCTTTGGACTAGCGGCTATCAATGAGCAGTTCTTC. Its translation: CASSFGLAAINEQFF. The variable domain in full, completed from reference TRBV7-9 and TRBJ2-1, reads DTGVSQNPRHKITKRGQNVTFRCDPISEHNRLYWYRQTLGQGPEFLTYFQNEAQLEKSRLLSDRFSAERPKGSFSTLEIQRTEQGDSAMYLCASSFGLAAINEQFFGPGTRLTVL.

This CDR3 reads CASSFSGSHNEQFF. CDR3 nucleotides: TGTGCCAGCAGCTTTAGCGGGAGCCACAATGAGCAGTTCTTC. This sequence joins TRBV7-3 and TRBJ2-1, with 9 bases lining up with TRBD2. Looked up from germline, CDR1 is SGHTA and CDR2 is FQGTGA. J gave up 5 bases and V 3 bases, and 2 bases lay outside the gene matches. The CDR3 contains 14 residues.